The clone carrying this TCR beta chain has only a few counts. As yet, its antigen is unknown. The CDR3 is 15 amino acids. V was pared by 1 base and J by 7 bases, with 16 bases between. Germline lookup yields CDR1 SGHNT and CDR2 YENEEA. These data are taken from a study of T cells in localized non-small cell lung cancer. Whole-study findings and limits: Higher T cell density in the blood was associated with longer overall survival, whereas higher adjacent-lung clonality associated with shorter survival.

Here immunoSEQ multiplex PCR was the method, and the copy in TCRdb shows in-frame clones only, minus some. Among thousands of clones listed, roughly 33% were seen once. Sequencing used normal lung tissue next to the tumor, obtained before any cancer treatment. This rearrangement joins TRBV11-3 to TRBJ2-5; the D call may be TRBD1 or TRBD2 (6 bases each). This sequence originates from a man aged 40 to 69 with stage I lung adenocarcinoma. DNA of the CDR3: TGTGCCAGCAGCTTAGGTTATGGGGGGCAGGGGACCCAGTACTTC. It specifies CASSLGYGGQGTQYF. Full variable domain (outside the CDR3, taken from reference TRBV11-3 and TRBJ2-5): EAGVVQSPRYKIIEKKQPVAFWCNPISGHNTLYWYLQNLGQGPELLIRYENEEAVDDSQLPKDRFSAERLKGVDSTLKIQPAELGDSAVYLCASSLGYGGQGTQYFGPGTRLLVL.